Shown below are 18 T cell receptor beta chains from a single sample sequenced in a study of blood T cell dynamics during melanoma immunotherapy (dated by TCRdb to 2019 to 2021). Taken with the paper, the label for time point translates to: week 3, after first cycle of checkpoint inhibitor. Library preparation used the immunoSEQ multiplex PCR assay. Here the immuneACCESS table is served through TCRdb, limited to in-frame sequences with V and J called. Missing clones are a known gap in these copies; in checked studies unresolved V genes cover under half, and the rest lacks a known reason. Counted in this sample were around 10,000 clones; 80% of them appeared once. The ten largest make up around 24% of the sample. This material consisted of blood, taken from a patient treated with checkpoint blockade. The source is a human donor with melanoma.

The rearrangement links TRBV6-1 to TRBJ1-2; tentatively, D is TRBD1 (6 bases). V was shortened by 2 bases and J by 0 bases, with 13 bases between the two germline ends. CDR3 length equals 16 residues. The V gene's germline CDR1 is MNHNS and CDR2 SASEGT. Here the CDR3 reads CASSELRGGPNYGYTF. The DNA of the CDR3 is TGTGCCAGCAGTGAACTGAGGGGGGGTCCTAACTATGGCTACACCTTC.

The V and J genes are TRBV11-3 and TRBJ2-3, with 14 bases lining up with TRBD2. CDR1 SGHNT and CDR2 YENEEA come from the germline V gene. This CDR3 contains 17 residues. V shed 4 bases and J 6 bases; nucleotides not matched to a gene: 9. For the CDR3, the DNA is TGTGCCAGCAGCTCGTACGGGACTAGCGGGAGTGGCGATACGCAGTATTTT. Protein sequence: CASSSYGTSGSGDTQYF.

The chain uses TRBV4-1 and TRBJ2-1; 8 positions match TRBD1. The CDR3 consists of 15 residues. Germline V gene data show CDR1 as MGHRA and CDR2 as YSYEKL. J gave up 5 bases and V 4 bases, and 7 bases lay outside the gene matches. CDR3 amino acids: CASSPWTGSNNEQFF. CDR3 DNA sequence: TGCGCCAGCAGCCCCTGGACAGGGTCAAACAATGAGCAGTTCTTC.

This clone was recorded once. The chain has TRBV10-3 and TRBJ2-5, with 8 bases fitting TRBD2. The CDR3 consists of 14 residues. V lost 3 bases to trimming and J lost 5 bases; unmatched junction nucleotides: 5. Germline CDR1 is ENHRY and CDR2 is SYGVKD. In nucleotides, the CDR3 is TGTGCCATCAGTGATGGGCCGGGAGGGGAGACCCAGTACTTC. This codes for CAISDGPGGETQYF.

The V call is TRBV7-2, the J call TRBJ2-2; 12 bases match TRBD1. The CDR3 length is 16 residues. J was trimmed by 7 bases and V by 5 bases; bases with no gene match: 8. Germline CDR1 reads SGHTA; CDR2 reads FQGNSA. CDR3 DNA: TGTGCCAGCAGCAAGTGGGACAGGGGGCGGAACGGGGAGCTGTTTTTT. Protein product: CASSKWDRGRNGELFF.

The J gene is TRBJ1-1, the V gene TRBV5-8, with 10 bases identical to TRBD1. Germline loops: CDR1 SGHTS, CDR2 YDEGEE. The V and J ends lost 4 bases and 7 bases, in that order; junction bases with no gene match: 22. The CDR3 loop spans 19 amino acids. CDR3 protein: CASSPRSIYRDRGTGEAFF. As DNA, the CDR3 is TGTGCCAGCAGCCCCCGATCTATCTATCGGGACAGGGGAACTGGTGAAGCTTTCTTT.

CDR3 sequence reads: CAWTPGVGTEAFF. CDR3 bases: TGTGCCTGGACCCCGGGGGTAGGGACTGAAGCTTTCTTT. This chain connects TRBV30 to TRBJ1-1, with D possibly matching TRBD1 (5 bases). The CDR3 loop spans 13 amino acids. Trimming left V 4 bases short and J 5 bases short, with 14 bases between. Looked up from germline, CDR1 is GTSNPN and CDR2 is SVGIG (reference sequence). The full variable domain, its missing parts supplied by reference TRBV30 and TRBJ1-1, is SQTIHQWPATLVQPVGSPLSLECTVEGTSNPNLYWYRQAAGRGLQLLFYSVGIGQISSEVPQNLSASRPQDRQFILSSKKLLLSDSGFYLCAWTPGVGTEAFFGQGTRLTVV.

The chain joins TRBV7-3 to TRBJ2-2, with 7 bases lining up with TRBD1. The junction had 7 bases not matched to a gene; V was cut back by 4 bases and J by 5 bases. The CDR3 is 15 residues long. Germline CDR1 and CDR2: SGHTA and FQGTGA. The CDR3 loop reads CASSSRGRSTGELFF. CDR3 DNA: TGTGCCAGCAGCTCGAGGGGGCGTAGTACCGGGGAGCTGTTTTTT.

The gene calls are TRBV28 and TRBJ1-4, with D perhaps TRBD1 (6 bases). This CDR3 is built from 15 residues. Trimming removed 6 bases at V and 5 bases at J, with 16 bases between. CDR1 and CDR2 (germline): MDHEN, SYDVKM. CDR3 protein: CASSPPLGANEKLFF. DNA of the CDR3: TGTGCCAGCAGCCCGCCGTTGGGGGCAAATGAAAAACTGTTTTTT.

V gene TRBV7-8 combines with J gene TRBJ2-1; D is ambiguous. The V gene lost 0 bases and the J gene lost 6 bases, with 12 bases spanning the gap. Germline V gives CDR1 SGHVS, CDR2 FQNEAQ. This CDR3 has 15 residues. This chain's CDR3 is CASSLAEGAGNEQFF. Written as DNA, the CDR3 is TGTGCCAGCAGCTTAGCGGAAGGTGCAGGCAATGAGCAGTTCTTC.

The chain recombines TRBV4-1 with TRBJ1-6; D unresolved. This CDR3 is 16 amino acids long. Per germline, CDR1 MGHRA and CDR2 YSYEKL. V lost 3 bases and J lost 7, with 16 bases in between. CDR3 region: CASSQMFRQDNSPLHF. Written as DNA, the CDR3 is TGCGCCAGCAGCCAGATGTTCAGGCAGGACAATTCACCCCTCCACTTT.

This chain links TRBV19 with TRBJ2-4, with 8 bases lining up with TRBD2. This CDR3 comprises 15 residues. V was clipped by 6 bases and J by 7 bases; unmatched bases: 11. The germline CDR1 and CDR2 sequences are LNHDA and SQIVND (reference sequence). The CDR3 bases are TGTGCCAGTAGCTCGCTAGGGGCGGGAGGTAACATTCAGTACTTC. Translated, it gives CASSSLGAGGNIQYF.

The V gene is TRBV6-6, the J gene TRBJ1-4, with D unclear. CDR1 and CDR2 from the germline V gene are MNHNY and SVGAGI (reference sequence). The CDR3 contains 11 residues. The V and J ends lost 6 bases and 7 bases respectively, with 6 bases between them. CDR3 DNA sequence: TGTGCCAGCAGCTTTAGTGAAAAACTGTTTTTT. It is translated as CASSFSEKLFF.

The chain couples TRBV28 to TRBJ1-2, with TRBD1 as a possible D gene (5 bases). This CDR3 is built from 13 residues. V lost 6 bases and J lost 4, with 12 bases in between. The germline V gene has CDR1 MDHEN and CDR2 SYDVKM. The CDR3 sequence: CASRPPGTYGYTF. CDR3 nucleotide sequence: TGTGCCAGCAGGCCGCCTGGGACCTATGGCTACACCTTC.

This clone occurred a few times. The chain joins TRBV7-9 to TRBJ1-5; weak D call: TRBD1 (6 bases). Trimming removed 1 base from V and 0 bases from J, with 13 bases in between. CDR1 is SEHNR, CDR2 FQNEAQ, per germline (reference sequence). The CDR3 is 17 amino acids. Here the CDR3 DNA reads TGTGCCAGCAGCTTAGAGTGGGGGGCACCTAGCAATCAGCCCCAGCATTTT. Translating it yields CASSLEWGAPSNQPQHF.

V usage is TRBV4-2 and J usage is TRBJ1-1, with D perhaps matching TRBD1 (5 bases). The CDR3 sequence is 15 residues long. Trimming shortened V by 5 bases and J by 1 base, and 14 bases separated the two germline ends. Germline CDR1 LGHNA, CDR2 YNFKEQ. This CDR3 reads CASSLAGGGNTEAFF. CDR3 DNA sequence: TGTGCCAGCAGCTTAGCCGGGGGGGGGAACACTGAAGCTTTCTTT.

The V call is TRBV7-8, the J call TRBJ1-1; 8 bases fit TRBD1. The CDR3 is 15 residues long. CDR1 is SGHVS, CDR2 FQNEAQ, per germline. The V segment lost 5 bases and the J segment 0 bases; nucleotides outside the gene matches: 5. The CDR3 DNA is TGTGCCAGCAGCCTAAGGACAGGGTTGAACACTGAAGCTTTCTTT. Its protein is CASSLRTGLNTEAFF.

The rearrangement joins TRBV28 to TRBJ2-1; possibly TRBD2 for D (6 bases). Germline lookup yields CDR1 MDHEN and CDR2 SYDVKM. Deletions cut 6 bases from V and 4 bases from J, with 13 bases between. The CDR3 spans 14 residues. The CDR3 loop is CASSTRGLYNEQFF. The CDR3 DNA follows: TGTGCCAGCAGCACACGGGGACTTTACAATGAGCAGTTCTTC.